Presented here are 21 T cell receptor beta chains from one specimen sequenced in a study of early T cells in non-severe SARS-CoV-2 infection. MiXCR was run by TCRdb on the 5' RACE reads, yielding one entry per CDR3 protein. The repertoire holds about 25,000 distinct CDR3 sequences, with about 4% as singletons. Sequenced input: whole blood. The receptor set was obtained from an adult who was a healthcare worker with PCR-confirmed SARS-CoV-2 infection or an uninfected control (not recorded which).

This clonotype has more than one count but fewer than ten. V is TRBV20-1 and J is TRBJ2-1; D possibly corresponds to TRBD2 (5 bases). Germline V gives CDR1 DFQATT, CDR2 SNEGSKA (reference sequence). V was trimmed by 0 bases and J by 5 bases, leaving 8 bases between them. The CDR3 spans 13 residues. This CDR3 is CSAREGVHNEQFF. The CDR3 coding sequence is TGCAGTGCTAGAGAGGGAGTACACAATGAGCAGTTCTTC.

This clonotype was recorded at least ten times. The CDR3 region has the DNA TGCAGTGCTAGCGGCCGCCCCAATCAGCCCCAGCATTTT. Translation gives CSASGRPNQPQHF. The chain uses TRBV20-1 and TRBJ1-5; D not certain. This CDR3 contains 13 residues. V dropped 3 bases and J dropped 3 bases, with 9 bases sitting between them. Germline V gives CDR1 DFQATT, CDR2 SNEGSKA (reference sequence).

This clonotype was seen many times. V is TRBV7-8 and J is TRBJ2-5; TRBD2 agrees at 9 bases. This CDR3 is 18 amino acids long. CDR1 and CDR2 from the germline V gene are SGHVS and FQNEAQ. Losses at the gene ends were 0 bases for V and 1 base for J; bases not matched to a gene: 9. The CDR3 DNA is TGTGCCAGCAGCTTAGCATGGCGGGAGGGCCAGGCCCAAGAGACCCAGTACTTC. Its translation: CASSLAWREGQAQETQYF.

In this sample, this clonotype turned up many times. V and J are TRBV2 and TRBJ2-1; 9 nucleotides align to TRBD2. Germline CDR1 SNHLY, CDR2 FYNNEI. Germline trimming cut 7 bases from V and 4 bases from J; bases unmatched to any gene: 5. This CDR3 has 14 amino acids. CDR3 sequence (DNA): TGTGCCAGCAAGCTAGCGGGACCATACAATGAGCAGTTCTTC. Translating gives CASKLAGPYNEQFF.

This clonotype came up a few times. The rearrangement joins TRBV20-1 to TRBJ2-3, with TRBD2 matching over 11 bases. The CDR3 sequence is 18 residues long. Losses at the gene ends were 5 bases for V and 1 base for J; bases not matched to a gene: 14. Germline loops: CDR1 DFQATT, CDR2 SNEGSKA (reference sequence). The CDR3, as DNA: TGCAGTGCTCCACAACCCCCCGGGACTAGCGGTCGCACAGATACGCAGTATTTT. This sequence encodes CSAPQPPGTSGRTDTQYF.

This clonotype was observed at least ten times. This rearrangement joins TRBV5-6 to TRBJ1-5, with TRBD1 matching over 8 bases. This CDR3 comprises 15 residues. Unmatched junction bases numbered 11, after V lost 6 bases and J lost 6 bases. CDR1 and CDR2 (germline): SGHDT, YYEEEE. The CDR3 reads CASKYQGALSQPQHF. For the CDR3, the DNA is TGTGCCAGCAAGTACCAGGGGGCGCTTAGTCAGCCCCAGCATTTT.

This clonotype came up many times. J is TRBJ2-3 and V is TRBV2; 8 bases are shared with TRBD2. Germline assignment: CDR1 SNHLY and CDR2 FYNNEI. CDR3 length: 14 residues. Germline trimming cut 6 bases from V and 2 bases from J; bases unmatched to any gene: 4. The CDR3 reads CASRGAGDTDTQYF. The CDR3 DNA reads TGTGCCAGCAGGGGAGCGGGGGACACAGATACGCAGTATTTT. Full variable domain (remainder filled in from reference TRBV2 and TRBJ2-3): EPEVTQTPSHQVTQMGQEVILRCVPISNHLYFYWYRQILGQKVEFLVSFYNNEISEKSEIFDDQFSVERPDGSNFTLKIRSTKLEDSAMYFCASRGAGDTDTQYFGPGTRLTVL.

This clonotype was seen many times. The junction departs from the called germline gene at one end, perhaps through a read error. The chain uses TRBV15 and TRBJ2-5; D gene unclear. This CDR3 comprises 12 residues. Per germline, CDR1 LNHNV and CDR2 YYDKDF (reference sequence). DNA of the CDR3: TGTGCCACCAGCAGAGATGAGCTTAGATTGTCGTTC. It specifies CATSRDELRLSF.

In its sample, this clonotype was seen many times. The V and J genes are TRBV27 and TRBJ2-7; the D gene could be TRBD1 or TRBD2 (5 bases each). The CDR3 has 16 residues. The V end was cut by 5 bases, the J end by 4 bases, with 21 bases between. Germline loops: CDR1 MNHEY, CDR2 SMNVEV (reference sequence). CDR3 residues: CASSPNRDRNRYEQYV. The CDR3 DNA reads TGTGCCAGCAGTCCAAACCGGGACCGCAACCGGTACGAGCAGTACGTC.

This clonotype was picked up many times. The chain links TRBV30 to TRBJ1-1; D remains unclear. In germline, CDR1 is GTSNPN, CDR2 SVGIG (reference sequence). The CDR3 consists of 13 residues. Trimming took 0 bases from V and 0 from J, leaving 5 bases between them. The CDR3 loop is CAWSVNLNTEAFF. The CDR3 DNA reads as TGTGCCTGGAGTGTTAACCTGAACACTGAAGCTTTCTTT.

There are many counts of this clonotype. This chain connects TRBV5-1 to TRBJ1-3, with D unresolved. This CDR3 region has 14 residues. V dropped 0 bases and J dropped 1 base, with 5 bases sitting between them. The germline gives CDR1 SGHRS, CDR2 YFSETQ. The CDR3 sequence is CASSLGASGNTIYF. The CDR3 region has the DNA TGCGCCAGCAGCTTGGGTGCTTCTGGAAACACCATATATTTT.

Ten or more counts support this clonotype. V and J are TRBV7-8 and TRBJ2-1; D is tentatively TRBD1 or TRBD2 (5 bases each). This CDR3 is built from 15 residues. CDR1 and CDR2 from the germline V gene are SGHVS and FQNEAQ. V shed 8 bases and J shed 0 bases, with 14 bases lying between them. The CDR3 reads CASLRDRSSYNEQFF. CDR3 nucleotides: TGTGCCAGCCTTAGGGACCGAAGCTCCTACAATGAGCAGTTCTTC.

This clonotype was counted at least ten times. This rearrangement joins TRBV21-1 to TRBJ2-7; TRBD2 is the table's D call, not checked against the DNA. TRBV21-1 is a listed pseudogene. CDR3 length: 17 residues. The CDR3 here is CASSRAGLAKNSYEQYV. CDR3 in DNA: TGTGCCAGCAGCAGGGCGGGACTAGCGAAAAACTCCTACGAGCAGTACGTC.

This clonotype was seen at least ten times. The chain employs TRBV30 and TRBJ1-2, with TRBD1 as a possible D gene (6 bases). The germline CDR1 and CDR2 sequences are GTSNPN and SVGIG (reference sequence). The CDR3 extends over 14 amino acids. Between the trimmed V and J ends, which lost 1 base and 5 bases, there was a span of 14 bases. CDR3 in amino acids: CAWSGGQGRYGYTF. CDR3 in DNA: TGTGCCTGGAGTGGGGGGCAGGGACGGTATGGCTACACCTTC.

This clonotype was counted between two and nine times. The V gene is TRBV5-4, the J gene TRBJ2-2; D gene unclear. The germline V gene has CDR1 SGHNT and CDR2 YYREEE (reference sequence). Trimming shortened V by 1 base and J by 5 bases, and 12 bases separated the two germline ends. The CDR3 covers 15 residues. CDR3 in DNA: TGTGCCAGCAGCTTGTTCGGCGGAACAACCGGGGAGCTGTTTTTT. Translated: CASSLFGGTTGELFF.

This clonotype was seen ten or more times. The rearrangement joins TRBV12-3 or TRBV12-4 to TRBJ1-1; 9 bases fit TRBD1. Unmatched junction bases numbered 0, after V lost 3 bases and J lost 4 bases. The CDR3 is made up of 13 amino acids. The CDR3 sequence: CASSLGQGTEAFF. CDR3 sequence (DNA): TGTGCCAGCAGTTTGGGACAGGGCACTGAAGCTTTCTTT.

This clonotype was seen repeatedly, ten times or more. V is TRBV27 and J is TRBJ2-5, with 8 bases aligning to TRBD1. Germline V gene sequence: CDR1 MNHEY, CDR2 SMNVEV (reference sequence). The V and J ends lost 5 bases and 2 bases, in that order; junction bases with no gene match: 10. The CDR3 is 16 amino acids. CDR3 nucleotides: TGTGCCAGCAGTGCCCGGACAGGGACCATACAAGAGACCCAGTACTTC. Residues: CASSARTGTIQETQYF.

Many counts were recorded for this clonotype. V usage is TRBV11-1 and J usage is TRBJ2-1; D is ambiguous. Germline V gene data show CDR1 as SGHAT and CDR2 as FQDESV (reference sequence). V shed 3 bases and J shed 5 bases, with 2 bases lying between them. CDR3 size: 11 residues. For the CDR3, the DNA is TGTGCCAGCAGCTTTGACAATGAGCAGTTCTTC. The encoded protein is CASSFDNEQFF.

This rearrangement joins TRBV7-2 to TRBJ2-7, with 12 nucleotides matching TRBD2. Germline V gene lookup returns CDR1 SGHTA and CDR2 FQGNSA. The J segment lost 0 bases and the V segment lost 5 bases, leaving 14 bases of the junction unmatched. The length of the CDR3 is 19 residues. Written as DNA, the CDR3 is TGTGCCAGCAGCCCCAGGTGGCTAGCGGGAGGGCAATTCTCCTACGAGCAGTACTTC. Encoded protein: CASSPRWLAGGQFSYEQYF.

This clonotype was detected ten times or more. This chain joins TRBV20-1 and TRBJ2-5; TRBD2 is a possible D gene (5 bases). CDR1 and CDR2 from the germline V gene are DFQATT and SNEGSKA (reference sequence). V lost 1 base and J 5 bases, leaving 8 bases between the germline ends. The CDR3 runs 12 residues. The CDR3 nucleotides are TGCAGTGCTAGAGTGGGAGCGGAGACCCAGTACTTC. It specifies CSARVGAETQYF.

At least ten counts were recorded for this clonotype. V and J are TRBV6-4 and TRBJ2-1, with unresolved D. This CDR3 has 15 residues. V was pared by 8 bases and J by 3 bases, with 17 bases between. In germline, CDR1 is MRHNA, CDR2 SNTAGT. CDR3 amino acids: CASRQEPAGYNEQFF. The CDR3, as DNA: TGTGCCAGCCGGCAAGAACCCGCAGGCTACAATGAGCAGTTCTTC.